The present entry profiles one T cell receptor (beta chain) with its context. This specimen comes from a study of T-cell memory formation after mild COVID-19. A single record per CDR3 protein comes from TCRdb applying MiXCR to the 5' RACE reads. The data show some 150,000 distinct CDR3 sequences, almost 25% seen once. Sequencing used PBMCs or a T cell subset sorted from them (not recorded which). This TCR came from an adult woman who had mild COVID-19 (a few samples of this study predate the infection). Cell type and time point are not known.

CDR3 amino acids: CASSPLTGINTEAFF. The CDR3 region has the DNA TGTGCCAGCAGCCCCCTGACAGGAATAAACACTGAAGCTTTCTTT. This chain joins TRBV7-9 and TRBJ1-1; perhaps TRBD1 as D (6 bases). The V and J ends lost 5 bases and 2 bases respectively, with 15 bases between them. Germline-derived CDR1 and CDR2 are SEHNR and FQNEAQ (reference sequence). The CDR3 covers 15 residues.